Shown below are 10 T cell receptor beta chains from a single sample sequenced in a study of blood T cell repertoires in COVID-19. Repertoires were generated with immunoSEQ multiplex PCR, while TCRdb's copy carries only in-frame clones and drops some. This table holds roughly 180,000 clones, around 85% found once. Sequenced sample: PBMCs or T cells enriched from blood (not recorded which). The source is a woman in her 40s with acute COVID-19.

V usage is TRBV5-1 and J usage is TRBJ1-1; the match to TRBD1 covers 10 bases. V trimming: 0 bases; J trimming: 1 base; junction bases outside the gene matches: 9. Germline values: CDR1 SGHRS, CDR2 YFSETQ. This CDR3 has 18 amino acids. CDR3 region: CASSLAPGQGSRNTEAFF. The CDR3 DNA sequence: TGCGCCAGCAGCTTGGCCCCGGGACAGGGGTCCCGGAACACTGAAGCTTTCTTT.

Points on this clone: This specimen includes other DNA sequences encoding the same CDR3. The rearrangement links TRBV28 to TRBJ1-3; no reliable D call. V lost 3 bases to trimming and J lost 0 bases, with 9 bases between them. The CDR3 extends over 15 amino acids. Looked up from germline, CDR1 is MDHEN and CDR2 is SYDVKM. The CDR3 nucleotides read TGTGCCAGCAGTTTGGGCCAGATCTCTGGAAACACCATATATTTT. Translating gives CASSLGQISGNTIYF. Combining the CDR3 with reference TRBV28 and TRBJ1-3 gives the whole variable domain DVKVTQSSRYLVKRTGEKVFLECVQDMDHENMFWYRQDPGLGLRLIYFSYDVKMKEKGDIPEGYSVSREKKERFSLILESASTNQTSMYLCASSLGQISGNTIYFGEGSWLTVV.

The CDR3 nucleotides are TGTGCCAGTAGTATGAATGGGGCCTATGGCTACACCTTC. Its translation is CASSMNGAYGYTF. The chain joins TRBV19 to TRBJ1-2; the D gene is possibly TRBD1 (5 bases). The V gene's germline CDR1 is LNHDA and CDR2 SQIVND (reference sequence). This CDR3 is 13 amino acids long. Trimming left V 3 bases short and J 4 bases short, with 9 bases between.

This chain links TRBV5-6 with TRBJ2-7; 7 nucleotides agree with TRBD2. The CDR3 extends over 13 amino acids. From germline, CDR1 is SGHDT and CDR2 YYEEEE. With V trimmed by 2 bases and J by 3 bases, 2 bases remained unmatched. The DNA for the CDR3 is TGTGCCAGCAGCTTCGGGACTAACTACGAGCAGTACTTC. Encoded protein: CASSFGTNYEQYF.

On this clone itself: This specimen includes other DNA sequences encoding the same CDR3. This chain uses TRBV5-8 with TRBJ2-1, with D possibly TRBD1 on 5 matching bases. Germline loops: CDR1 SGHTS, CDR2 YDEGEE. The CDR3 is 13 amino acids. Trimming cost V 2 bases and J 4 bases, with 7 bases left between them. The CDR3 DNA is TGTGCCAGCAGCTTAGGGGTATACAATGAGCAGTTCTTC. It is translated as CASSLGVYNEQFF.

This clone was counted only a few times. The CDR3 here is CASSLSTDTQYF. The CDR3, as DNA: TGTGCCAGCAGTCTTAGCACAGATACGCAGTATTTT. The chain carries TRBV28 and TRBJ2-3; D gene unclear. Germline CDR1 MDHEN, CDR2 SYDVKM. The CDR3 contains 12 residues. Trimming left V 5 bases short and J 0 bases short, with 3 bases between.

This clone was seen a single time. V usage is TRBV7-2 and J usage is TRBJ2-1; 7 nucleotides match TRBD2. Germline V gene data show CDR1 as SGHTA and CDR2 as FQGNSA. J was trimmed by 8 bases and V by 1 base; bases with no gene match: 8. The CDR3 spans 15 residues. In DNA form, the CDR3 reads TGTGCCAGCAGCTTAGTGGCGGGAGCTATCGATGAGCAGTTCTTC. Protein product: CASSLVAGAIDEQFF.

The chain couples TRBV4-2 to TRBJ1-3; a possible D gene is TRBD1 (6 bases). Germline values: CDR1 LGHNA, CDR2 YNFKEQ. The V gene lost 0 bases and the J gene lost 1 base, with 10 bases spanning the gap. There are 16 residues in the CDR3. CDR3 loop: CASSQDWGLSGNTIYF. The CDR3 DNA sequence: TGTGCCAGCAGCCAAGATTGGGGGCTATCTGGAAACACCATATATTTT.

This clone appeared a few times. The J gene is TRBJ1-2, the V gene TRBV5-6, with D possibly being TRBD1 (6 bases). The germline V gene encodes CDR1 SGHDT and CDR2 YYEEEE. This CDR3 is 15 amino acids long. The ends were cut back, 4 bases at V and 3 bases at J, with 16 bases in the middle. The CDR3 sequence is CASSAGTRAHYGYTF. CDR3 DNA: TGTGCCAGCAGCGCCGGGACAAGAGCACACTATGGCTACACCTTC.

The genes are TRBV7-2 and TRBJ2-5; the D gene is possibly TRBD1 (5 bases). The V and J ends lost 5 bases and 1 base respectively, with 20 bases between them. The CDR3 covers 17 residues. Germline values: CDR1 SGHTA, CDR2 FQGNSA. The CDR3 DNA reads TGTGCCAGCAGCCAAGGGTTACAGGCATTAGCCCAAGAGACCCAGTACTTC. Translated, it gives CASSQGLQALAQETQYF.